The 15 T cell receptor beta chains reported below all come from one sample, sequenced in a study of a mutant IDH1 vaccine in newly diagnosed glioma. Generated by immunoSEQ multiplex PCR, the TCRdb table keeps only in-frame clones and is missing some. This sample has tens of thousands of clones, with about four fifths found just once. Time point given: week 35, safety follow-up. Each vaccine dose was 300 ug of mutant IDH1 20-mer peptide, with topical imiquimod. Their recognized antigens are unknown. The source material was PBMCs, sampled from a glioma patient whose treatment included an IDH1 peptide vaccine. The receptors come from a man aged 35 to 55 with glioma.

The chain links TRBV6-5 to TRBJ1-1; D may be TRBD1 (5 bases). The CDR3 contains 15 residues. Per the germline V gene, CDR1 is MNHEY and CDR2 is SVGAGI. V was clipped by 5 bases and J by 0 bases, with 13 bases between them. The CDR3 bases are TGTGCCAGCAGTGTACGGGGACGGGTGAACACTGAAGCTTTCTTT. This codes for CASSVRGRVNTEAFF.

This clone was picked up a small number of times. The chain uses TRBV25-1 and TRBJ2-5; 10 nucleotides line up with TRBD1. The CDR3 is 18 amino acids. Germline-derived CDR1 and CDR2 are MGHDK and SYGVNS. V was pared by 3 bases and J by 5 bases, with 15 bases of the junction left unmatched. CDR3 DNA: TGTGCCAGCAGTGAGTCGACAGACCGGGACAGGGGAATGGAGACCCAGTACTTC. Translating gives CASSESTDRDRGMETQYF.

The chain is built from TRBV7-6 and TRBJ1-1; tentative D call: TRBD1 (6 bases). The ends were cut back, 5 bases at V and 1 base at J, with 14 bases in the middle. CDR1 SGHVS and CDR2 FNYEAQ come from the germline V gene. This CDR3 contains 15 residues. The CDR3 spells CASSADRGANTEAFF. In DNA, the CDR3 is TGTGCCAGCAGCGCCGATAGGGGGGCGAACACTGAAGCTTTCTTT.

This sequence joins TRBV9 and TRBJ1-2; D unresolved. Germline loops: CDR1 SGDLS, CDR2 YYNGEE. Trimming stripped 2 bases from V and 0 bases from J, with 8 bases between. The CDR3 loop spans 14 amino acids. The chain's CDR3 is CASSVDGTNYGYTF. The CDR3 nucleotides are TGTGCCAGCAGCGTCGACGGAACTAACTATGGCTACACCTTC. Filled out from reference TRBV9 and TRBJ1-2, the complete variable domain reads DSGVTQTPKHLITATGQRVTLRCSPRSGDLSVYWYQQSLDQGLQFLIQYYNGEERAKGNILERFSAQQFPDLHSELNLSSLELGDSALYFCASSVDGTNYGYTFGSGTRLTVV.

The V call is TRBV28, the J call TRBJ2-2, with TRBD1 matching 8 bases. Trimming at V came to 3 bases and at J to 1 base, leaving 16 bases not matched to a gene. Germline-derived CDR1 and CDR2 are MDHEN and SYDVKM. This CDR3 is 20 amino acids long. CDR3 sequence (DNA): TGTGCCAGCAGTTTCTTGGACAGGGTAGCTGGATGGGAGAACACCGGGGAGCTGTTTTTT. This codes for CASSFLDRVAGWENTGELFF.

V gene TRBV5-6 combines with J gene TRBJ1-2; D perhaps matches TRBD1 (5 bases). Germline CDR1 is SGHDT and CDR2 is YYEEEE. V lost 4 bases and J lost 7, with 17 bases in between. This CDR3 has 14 amino acids. CDR3 amino acids: CASSTFGRQGGYTF. CDR3 sequence (DNA): TGTGCCAGCAGCACTTTCGGTAGGCAGGGTGGCTACACCTTC.

The J gene is TRBJ1-1, the V gene TRBV28, with D tentatively TRBD1 (5 bases). The CDR3 sequence is 16 residues long. V gave up 6 bases and J gave up 1 base, with 18 bases separating them. In germline, CDR1 is MDHEN, CDR2 SYDVKM. The CDR3 sequence: CASSLLGGFRNTEAFF. CDR3 nucleotides: TGTGCCAGCAGCCTCCTGGGGGGGTTCCGGAACACTGAAGCTTTCTTT. Filled out from reference TRBV28 and TRBJ1-1, the complete variable domain reads DVKVTQSSRYLVKRTGEKVFLECVQDMDHENMFWYRQDPGLGLRLIYFSYDVKMKEKGDIPEGYSVSREKKERFSLILESASTNQTSMYLCASSLLGGFRNTEAFFGQGTRLTVV.

V and J are TRBV7-2 and TRBJ1-2; D gene ambiguous. The CDR3 covers 13 residues. Germline CDR1 is SGHTA and CDR2 is FQGNSA. Trimming stripped 5 bases from V and 8 bases from J, with 15 bases between. The CDR3 loop is CASSPWWNAGYTF. CDR3 nucleotide sequence: TGTGCCAGCAGCCCCTGGTGGAACGCCGGCTACACCTTC.

V is TRBV9 and J is TRBJ2-3; no firm D call. The V and J ends lost 0 bases and 5 bases respectively, with 10 bases between them. Germline values: CDR1 SGDLS, CDR2 YYNGEE. This CDR3 is 14 amino acids long. CDR3 sequence (DNA): TGTGCCAGCAGCGTAGAAGGTCAGCGAGATACGCAGTATTTT. Translating it yields CASSVEGQRDTQYF.

CDR3 nucleotide sequence: TGTGCCAGCAGCCCGGCTTCCTGGACAGGGACCCAAGAGACCCAGTACTTC. Protein product: CASSPASWTGTQETQYF. The chain has TRBV5-4 and TRBJ2-5, with 8 bases aligning to TRBD1. The V gene's germline CDR1 is SGHNT and CDR2 YYREEE (reference sequence). This CDR3 is 17 amino acids long. J lost 1 base, V lost 4 bases, and 12 bases had no gene match.

The chain employs TRBV15 and TRBJ2-5; D is perhaps TRBD1 or TRBD2 (7 bases each). The V and J ends lost 4 bases and 6 bases respectively, with 15 bases between them. CDR1 and CDR2 (germline): LNHNV, YYDKDF (reference sequence). The CDR3 is 14 residues long. CDR3 amino acids: CATSKRDSGKTQYF. In DNA, the CDR3 is TGTGCCACCAGCAAGAGGGACAGCGGGAAGACCCAGTACTTC.

V usage is TRBV5-1 and J usage is TRBJ2-7; the D gene is possibly TRBD1 (6 bases). The V gene lost 0 bases and the J gene lost 3 bases, with 16 bases spanning the gap. Germline assignment: CDR1 SGHRS and CDR2 YFSETQ. The CDR3 covers 16 residues. The CDR3 loop reads CASSLAGQRVGYEQYF. CDR3 nucleotide sequence: TGCGCCAGCAGCTTGGCAGGACAGCGAGTTGGCTACGAGCAGTACTTC. Combining the CDR3 with reference TRBV5-1 and TRBJ2-7 gives the whole variable domain KAGVTQTPRYLIKTRGQQVTLSCSPISGHRSVSWYQQTPGQGLQFLFEYFSETQRNKGNFPGRFSGRQFSNSRSEMNVSTLELGDSALYLCASSLAGQRVGYEQYFGPGTRLTVT.

The chain employs TRBV6-4 and TRBJ2-1; D not resolved. CDR1 is MRHNA and CDR2 is SNTAGT in the germline V gene. This CDR3 is built from 12 residues. The germline V and J ends were trimmed by 5 bases and 9 bases, with 11 bases remaining between them. In DNA, the CDR3 is TGTGCCAGCAGTTCCCCAGGCGGTGAGCAGTTCTTC. It translates to CASSSPGGEQFF.

The genes are TRBV7-2 and TRBJ2-5, with a possible D match to TRBD2 (6 bases). CDR3 length: 16 residues. Germline V gives CDR1 SGHTA, CDR2 FQGNSA. Trimming shortened V by 1 base and J by 4 bases, and 16 bases separated the two germline ends. The CDR3: CASSLELARGGETQYF. The CDR3 DNA follows: TGTGCCAGCAGCTTAGAACTAGCTCGCGGAGGAGAGACCCAGTACTTC.

The chain couples TRBV7-3 to TRBJ2-3; perhaps D is TRBD1 or TRBD2 (5 bases each). CDR1 is SGHTA, CDR2 FQGTGA, per germline. Trimming shortened V by 5 bases and J by 2 bases, and 11 bases separated the two germline ends. This CDR3 has 14 residues. The CDR3 here is CASSLRDPTDTQYF. The DNA of the CDR3 is TGTGCCAGCAGCCTCCGGGACCCCACAGATACGCAGTATTTT. The entire variable domain, with the rest obtained from reference TRBV7-3 and TRBJ2-3, is as follows: GAGVSQTPSNKVTEKGKYVELRCDPISGHTALYWYRQSLGQGPEFLIYFQGTGAADDSGLPNDRFFAVRPEGSVSTLKIQRTERGDSAVYLCASSLRDPTDTQYFGPGTRLTVL.